Below, 16 T cell receptor beta chains from the same sample are listed, as sequenced in a study of graft-versus-host responses after intestinal transplantation. The data were produced by immunoSEQ multiplex PCR, yet TCRdb's version contains in-frame clones alone and is incomplete. The data show around 13,000 clones, 80% to 95% seen once. Sequenced here: PBMCs, sampled about 34 months after intestinal transplantation. These receptors came from a human patient who received an intestinal transplant, so some T cells may come from the graft donor.

The V and J genes are TRBV7-3 and TRBJ1-1, with unresolved D. This CDR3 spans 13 amino acids. The germline V gene encodes CDR1 SGHTA and CDR2 FQGTGA. V dropped 5 bases and J dropped 3 bases, with 10 bases sitting between them. The CDR3 DNA reads as TGTGCCAGCAGCATACAGACGGACACTGAAGCTTTCTTT. It codes for CASSIQTDTEAFF.

The chain has TRBV29-1 and TRBJ2-5; 11 nucleotides line up with TRBD2. V gave up 7 bases and J gave up 5 bases; unmatched junction bases: 3. This CDR3 has 12 amino acids. Per germline, CDR1 SQVTM and CDR2 ANQGSEA. This chain's CDR3 is CSARTSGETQYF. The CDR3 DNA reads TGCAGCGCCAGGACTAGCGGGGAGACCCAGTACTTC. Full variable domain (outside the CDR3, taken from reference TRBV29-1 and TRBJ2-5): SAVISQKPSRDICQRGTSLTIQCQVDSQVTMMFWYRQQPGQSLTLIATANQGSEATYESGFVIDKFPISRPNLTFSTLTVSNMSPEDSSIYLCSARTSGETQYFGPGTRLLVL.

V gene TRBV7-2 combines with J gene TRBJ2-5; possible D gene TRBD2, 7 bases. Trimming removed 5 bases at V and 5 bases at J, with 12 bases between. From germline, CDR1 is SGHTA and CDR2 FQGNSA. This CDR3 spans 13 amino acids. In DNA, the CDR3 is TGTGCCAGCAGCCGGGGGGCGGGGGAGACCCAGTACTTC. Protein sequence: CASSRGAGETQYF.

In DNA, the CDR3 is TGTGCCAGCAGCACCGGGACAGGGGTTTCAAACACTGAAGCTTTCTTT. Translation: CASSTGTGVSNTEAFF. The chain is built from TRBV7-8 and TRBJ1-1; TRBD1 aligns across 10 bases. The V segment lost 5 bases and the J segment 2 bases; nucleotides outside the gene matches: 8. The CDR3 totals 16 residues. From germline, CDR1 is SGHVS and CDR2 FQNEAQ. Full variable domain (missing parts from reference TRBV7-8 and TRBJ1-1): GAGVSQSPRYKVAKRGQDVALRCDPISGHVSLFWYQQALGQGPEFLTYFQNEAQLDKSGLPSDRFFAERPEGSVSTLKIQRTQQEDSAVYLCASSTGTGVSNTEAFFGQGTRLTVV.

This chain uses TRBV5-1 with TRBJ2-5; 8 bases align to TRBD1. Germline V gene lookup returns CDR1 SGHRS and CDR2 YFSETQ. This CDR3 region has 13 residues. J gave up 3 bases and V 4 bases, and 2 bases lay outside the gene matches. For the CDR3, the DNA is TGCGCCAGCAGCCCGACAGGGGAAGAGACCCAGTACTTC. Residues: CASSPTGEETQYF.

The chain couples TRBV7-3 to TRBJ1-2, with D possibly matching TRBD1 (5 bases). Germline V gene lookup returns CDR1 SGHTA and CDR2 FQGTGA. V was shortened by 4 bases and J by 6 bases, with 15 bases between the two germline ends. This CDR3 region has 14 residues. CDR3 in DNA: TGTGCCAGCAGCTCAAGGGGCAGGGACGATGGCTACACCTTC. This encodes CASSSRGRDDGYTF.

This chain links TRBV7-9 with TRBJ1-6; TRBD1 is a possible D gene (6 bases). CDR1 and CDR2 (germline): SEHNR, FQNEAQ (reference sequence). The ends were cut back, 5 bases at V and 7 bases at J, with 18 bases in the middle. CDR3 length: 16 amino acids. The CDR3 region has the DNA TGTGCCAGCAGCCGCTCAGCCGTGGGGGGCAATTCACCCCTCCACTTT. Residues: CASSRSAVGGNSPLHF. The full variable domain, rest sourced from reference TRBV7-9 and TRBJ1-6, is DTGVSQNPRHKITKRGQNVTFRCDPISEHNRLYWYRQTLGQGPEFLTYFQNEAQLEKSRLLSDRFSAERPKGSFSTLEIQRTEQGDSAMYLCASSRSAVGGNSPLHFGNGTRLTVT.

This clone was counted a single time. The chain couples TRBV21-1 to TRBJ2-2; no DNA check was done on the table's D call, TRBD2. TRBV21-1 is assigned pseudogene status. The length of the CDR3 is 16 residues. The CDR3 here is CASRSRTSVNTGELFF. The CDR3 DNA reads as TGTGCCAGCCGCTCAAGGACTAGCGTGAACACCGGGGAGCTGTTTTTT.

The rearrangement uses TRBV11-1 and TRBJ2-7; a weak D match, TRBD2 (6 bases). The germline CDR1 and CDR2 sequences are SGHAT and FQDESV (reference sequence). Between the trimmed V and J ends, which lost 5 bases and 2 bases, there was a span of 16 bases. CDR3 length equals 15 residues. CDR3 region: CASSPVGGATYEQYF. Here the CDR3 DNA reads TGTGCCAGCAGCCCCGTCGGAGGGGCTACCTACGAGCAGTACTTC. Full variable domain (outside the CDR3, taken from reference TRBV11-1 and TRBJ2-7): EAEVAQSPRYKITEKSQAVAFWCDPISGHATLYWYRQILGQGPELLVQFQDESVVDDSQLPKDRFSAERLKGVDSTLKIQPAELGDSAMYLCASSPVGGATYEQYFGPGTRLTVT.

The genes are TRBV12-5 and TRBJ2-7, with TRBD1 identical over 9 bases. The junction had 10 bases not matched to a gene; V was cut back by 3 bases and J by 7 bases. The V gene's germline CDR1 is LGHNT and CDR2 FRNRAP. The CDR3 is 15 residues long. The CDR3 reads CASGLINRGPREQYF. CDR3 bases: TGTGCTAGTGGTTTAATCAACAGGGGGCCGAGGGAGCAGTACTTC.

The rearrangement joins TRBV2 to TRBJ2-6; D remains ambiguous. The CDR3 totals 16 residues. The germline V gene has CDR1 SNHLY and CDR2 FYNNEI. Trimming took 1 base from V and 1 from J, leaving 8 bases between them. Here the CDR3 DNA reads TGTGCCAGCAGTGAAGTTGCTGGGTCTGGGGCCAACGTCCTGACTTTC. The encoded protein is CASSEVAGSGANVLTF.

The chain combines TRBV5-1 with TRBJ2-7; D unresolved. Deletions cut 0 bases from V and 7 bases from J, with 8 bases between. CDR3 size: 12 residues. Germline lookup yields CDR1 SGHRS and CDR2 YFSETQ. CDR3: CASSLGQWEQYF. The CDR3, as DNA: TGCGCCAGCAGCTTGGGGCAGTGGGAGCAGTACTTC. Based on the CDR3 plus reference TRBV5-1 and TRBJ2-7, the full variable domain is KAGVTQTPRYLIKTRGQQVTLSCSPISGHRSVSWYQQTPGQGLQFLFEYFSETQRNKGNFPGRFSGRQFSNSRSEMNVSTLELGDSALYLCASSLGQWEQYFGPGTRLTVT.

In DNA, the CDR3 is TGTGCCAGCAGCGGCCTGGGACAGGGGGCGGACATTCAGTACTTC. Translating it yields CASSGLGQGADIQYF. The chain combines TRBV13 with TRBJ2-4; 12 bases fit TRBD1. The CDR3 loop spans 15 amino acids. V lost 5 bases and J lost 8; bases outside the gene matches: 7. The germline V gene has CDR1 PRHDT and CDR2 FYEKMQ (reference sequence).

The chain carries TRBV2 and TRBJ2-3; 12 nucleotides match TRBD2. This CDR3 has 14 amino acids. V was clipped by 11 bases and J by 3 bases; unmatched bases: 6. Germline values: CDR1 SNHLY, CDR2 FYNNEI. In DNA form, the CDR3 reads TGTGCCGGAGGACTAGCGGGGATTACAGATACGCAGTATTTT. Its protein is CAGGLAGITDTQYF.

V usage is TRBV11-2 and J usage is TRBJ2-1, with D possibly matching TRBD2 (6 bases). Germline V lookup: CDR1 SGHAT, CDR2 FQNNGV. The V gene lost 5 bases and the J gene lost 1 base, with 15 bases spanning the gap. CDR3 length equals 16 residues. The CDR3 region has the DNA TGTGCCAGCAGCCCGTACCTTGGAGGGTCCTACAATGAGCAGTTCTTC. This sequence encodes CASSPYLGGSYNEQFF. The whole variable domain, filled in from reference TRBV11-2 and TRBJ2-1, reads EAGVAQSPRYKIIEKRQSVAFWCNPISGHATLYWYQQILGQGPKLLIQFQNNGVVDDSQLPKDRFSAERLKGVDSTLKIQPAKLEDSAVYLCASSPYLGGSYNEQFFGPGTRLTVL.

The V and J genes are TRBV5-3 and TRBJ2-7; TRBD1 matches 9 bases. TRBV5-3 is known as an ORF, though its function is uncertain. V gave up 8 bases and J gave up 4 bases; unmatched junction bases: 13. This CDR3 contains 15 residues. Here the CDR3 reads CASSRTGAVVYEQYF. CDR3 bases: TGTGCCAGCAGCAGGACAGGGGCGGTAGTATACGAGCAGTACTTC.